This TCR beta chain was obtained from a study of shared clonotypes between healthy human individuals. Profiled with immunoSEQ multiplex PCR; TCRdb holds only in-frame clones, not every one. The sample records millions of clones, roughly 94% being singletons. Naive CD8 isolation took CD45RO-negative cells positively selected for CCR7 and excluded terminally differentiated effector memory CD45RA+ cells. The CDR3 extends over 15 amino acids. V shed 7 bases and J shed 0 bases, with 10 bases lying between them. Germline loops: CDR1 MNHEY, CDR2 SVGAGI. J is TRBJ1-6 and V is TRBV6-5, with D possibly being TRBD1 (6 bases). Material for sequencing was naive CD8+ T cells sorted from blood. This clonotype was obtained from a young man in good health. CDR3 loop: CASTATGSYNSPLHF. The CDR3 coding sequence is TGTGCCAGCACCGCGACAGGCTCCTATAATTCACCCCTCCACTTT.